A selection of T cell receptor beta chains follows, all from one sample in a study of blood T cell repertoires in COVID-19. Method: immunoSEQ multiplex PCR; TCRdb's copy keeps in-frame clones and lacks some. The data show about 200,000 clones, more than 70% seen once. Sequenced sample: peripheral blood. Every receptor here comes from a man between 18 and 35 years old with active or convalescent COVID-19. Each CDR3 is given with its conserved first and last residue. Fields, in order: CDR3 protein, CDR3 DNA, clone size, J gene, V gene, D gene. D genes are given only for firm matches. Clone size, where shown, is once, few, many, or a class for clones that have expanded.

CDR3 protein: CASTTYDEQFF; CDR3 DNA: TGTGCCAGCACCACTTACGATGAGCAGTTCTTC; clone size: many; J gene: TRBJ2-1; V gene: TRBV11-2; D gene: .
CDR3 protein: CASKEWQGAGYTF; CDR3 DNA: TGTGCCAGCAAAGAGTGGCAGGGTGCTGGCTACACCTTC; clone size: .; J gene: TRBJ1-2; V gene: TRBV2; D gene: .
CDR3 protein: CASSGRGPIRNSPLHF; CDR3 DNA: TGTGCCAGCAGCGGCAGGGGGCCGATTAGGAATTCACCCCTCCACTTT; clone size: once; J gene: TRBJ1-6; V gene: TRBV7-8; D gene: TRBD1
CDR3 protein: CASRGSGGGDEQFF; CDR3 DNA: TGTGCCAGCAGAGGGAGCGGGGGGGGAGATGAGCAGTTCTTC; clone size: .; J gene: TRBJ2-1; V gene: TRBV5-4; D gene: TRBD2
CDR3 protein: CASSRDRNQPQHF; CDR3 DNA: TGTGCCAGCAGCAGGGACAGGAATCAGCCCCAGCATTTT; clone size: once; J gene: TRBJ1-5; V gene: TRBV5-6; D gene: TRBD1
CDR3 protein: CASSQVVAVPEAFF; CDR3 DNA: TGCGCCAGCAGCCAAGTTGTCGCGGTCCCTGAAGCTTTCTTT; clone size: .; J gene: TRBJ1-1; V gene: TRBV4-1; D gene: .
CDR3 protein: CASRKGLAGASEQYF; CDR3 DNA: TGTGCCAGCAGAAAAGGACTAGCGGGAGCAAGCGAGCAGTACTTC; clone size: .; J gene: TRBJ2-7; V gene: TRBV6-5; D gene: TRBD2
CDR3 protein: CASRGQGEYEQYF; CDR3 DNA: TGTGCCAGTAGGGGACAGGGGGAATACGAGCAGTACTTC; clone size: .; J gene: TRBJ2-7; V gene: TRBV19; D gene: TRBD1
CDR3 protein: CASSQSRKGLAGVTGELFF; CDR3 DNA: TGCGCCAGCAGTCAATCCCGGAAGGGACTAGCGGGAGTCACCGGGGAGCTGTTTTTT; clone size: once; J gene: TRBJ2-2; V gene: TRBV23-1; D gene: TRBD2
CDR3 protein: CASSVAENPGQGKYEQYF; CDR3 DNA: TGTGCCAGCAGCGTAGCCGAAAACCCGGGACAGGGAAAGTACGAGCAGTACTTC; clone size: .; J gene: TRBJ2-7; V gene: TRBV9; D gene: TRBD1
CDR3 protein: CASSLRRATDTQYF; CDR3 DNA: TGTGCCAGCAGCTTACGGCGGGCCACAGATACGCAGTATTTT; clone size: .; J gene: TRBJ2-3; V gene: TRBV7-9; D gene: .
CDR3 protein: CASSLPEGRYNEQFF; CDR3 DNA: TGTGCCAGCAGCCTTCCCGAGGGCCGATACAATGAGCAGTTCTTC; clone size: .; J gene: TRBJ2-1; V gene: TRBV7-3; D gene: .
CDR3 protein: CASSEAPAYNSPLHF; CDR3 DNA: TGTGCCAGCAGTGAAGCGCCAGCCTATAATTCACCCCTCCACTTT; clone size: .; J gene: TRBJ1-6; V gene: TRBV2; D gene: .
CDR3 protein: CATSRDQYRGGDTQYF; CDR3 DNA: TGTGCCACCAGCAGAGATCAATACCGGGGGGGAGATACGCAGTATTTT; clone size: .; J gene: TRBJ2-3; V gene: TRBV15; D gene: TRBD2